This T cell receptor beta chain emerged from a study of blood T cell repertoires in COVID-19. TCRdb keeps only in-frame clones here, not all; method: immunoSEQ multiplex PCR. The repertoire holds about 170,000 clones, with 83% as singletons. The sample taken for sequencing was peripheral blood. The receptor was isolated from a woman in her 70s who had recovered from COVID-19.

CDR3 sequence: CASSLGVAGGPRSYNEQFF. The DNA of the CDR3 is TGTGCCAGCAGCTTAGGGGTTGCGGGAGGGCCCCGTTCCTACAATGAGCAGTTCTTC. The chain recombines TRBV11-2 with TRBJ2-1; 9 bases match TRBD2. Germline lookup yields CDR1 SGHAT and CDR2 FQNNGV. The V segment lost 1 base and the J segment 1 base; nucleotides outside the gene matches: 11. This CDR3 is 19 amino acids long. Combining the CDR3 with reference TRBV11-2 and TRBJ2-1 gives the whole variable domain EAGVAQSPRYKIIEKRQSVAFWCNPISGHATLYWYQQILGQGPKLLIQFQNNGVVDDSQLPKDRFSAERLKGVDSTLKIQPAKLEDSAVYLCASSLGVAGGPRSYNEQFFGPGTRLTVL.